The 20 T cell receptor beta chains below all came from one sample that was sequenced in a study of blood T cell repertoires in COVID-19. The protocol was immunoSEQ multiplex PCR, while the TCRdb copy is restricted to in-frame clones and leaves out a portion. The table shows 100,000 to 150,000 clones, with 80% to 95% occurring only once. The specimen was peripheral blood. The source is a man between 50 and 59 years old with COVID-19, enrolled during active disease.

The rearrangement joins TRBV28 to TRBJ2-2, with a possible D match to TRBD2 (6 bases). The germline V gene encodes CDR1 MDHEN and CDR2 SYDVKM. CDR3 size: 14 residues. The ends were cut back, 10 bases at V and 2 bases at J, with 14 bases in the middle. The CDR3 DNA is TGTGCCACCGGGGGATCTTTAAACACCGGGGAGCTGTTTTTT. Protein: CATGGSLNTGELFF.

This sequence joins TRBV5-1 and TRBJ2-2; 9 bases match TRBD1. The junction had 13 bases not matched to a gene; V was cut back by 4 bases and J by 6 bases. The CDR3 consists of 17 residues. CDR1 and CDR2 (germline): SGHRS, YFSETQ. CDR3 coding DNA: TGCGCCAGCAGCCAAGGACAGGGGCCCACCCGGGCCGGGGAGCTGTTTTTT. Amino acid sequence: CASSQGQGPTRAGELFF.

The rearrangement joins TRBV5-1 to TRBJ1-2; TRBD1 aligns across 7 bases. The length of the CDR3 is 16 residues. Germline V gives CDR1 SGHRS, CDR2 YFSETQ. Trimming at V came to 3 bases and at J to 4 bases, leaving 12 bases not matched to a gene. The CDR3, as DNA: TGCGCCAGCAGCTCGACTACAGGGGAAAGGGGCTATGGCTACACCTTC. This gives the protein CASSSTTGERGYGYTF.

J is TRBJ2-7 and V is TRBV25-1; D is unresolved. Trimming shortened V by 6 bases and J by 2 bases, and 5 bases separated the two germline ends. The CDR3 length is 11 residues. Germline V gene data show CDR1 as MGHDK and CDR2 as SYGVNS. CDR3 in amino acids: CASRGPYEQYF. The CDR3 nucleotides read TGTGCCAGCAGGGGCCCCTACGAGCAGTACTTC.

The chain recombines TRBV7-6 with TRBJ2-7, with D unresolved. The ends were cut back, 5 bases at V and 3 bases at J, with 14 bases in the middle. This CDR3 has 14 residues. CDR1 is SGHVS, CDR2 FNYEAQ, per germline. CDR3 in DNA: TGTGCCAGCAGCCCTAGTCCGAACCTCTACGAGCAGTACTTC. Translated, it gives CASSPSPNLYEQYF.

The rearrangement joins TRBV7-2 to TRBJ2-5; D is perhaps TRBD2 (5 bases). This CDR3 spans 15 amino acids. CDR1 is SGHTA and CDR2 is FQGNSA in the germline V gene. Deletions cut 2 bases from V and 2 bases from J, with 12 bases between. The CDR3 nucleotides are TGTGCCAGCAGCTTAAGTCGGACTTATCAAGAGACCCAGTACTTC. Translating it yields CASSLSRTYQETQYF.

The chain joins TRBV27 to TRBJ1-1; TRBD1 matches at 7 bases. CDR1 and CDR2 (germline): MNHEY, SMNVEV (reference sequence). V was pared by 5 bases and J by 1 base, with 4 bases of the junction left unmatched. This CDR3 has 14 residues. As DNA, the CDR3 is TGTGCCAGCAGTAAACAGGGGTGGAACACTGAAGCTTTCTTT. The encoded protein is CASSKQGWNTEAFF.

This clone was recorded a few times. This rearrangement joins TRBV27 to TRBJ2-1; tentative D call: TRBD1 (5 bases). This CDR3 comprises 15 residues. Germline assignment: CDR1 MNHEY and CDR2 SMNVEV (reference sequence). V was pared by 8 bases and J by 1 base, with 15 bases between. The CDR3 protein is CASGGAEKSYNEQFF. The CDR3 DNA sequence: TGTGCCAGCGGTGGGGCGGAGAAATCCTACAATGAGCAGTTCTTC.

The V and J genes are TRBV19 and TRBJ2-2; tentative D call: TRBD1 (6 bases). The CDR3 sequence is 17 residues long. Trimming removed 3 bases from V and 1 base from J, with 15 bases in between. Germline V gene lookup returns CDR1 LNHDA and CDR2 SQIVND (reference sequence). The DNA for the CDR3 is TGTGCCAGTAGTATTCCCCAGGGGTCGGGGAACACCGGGGAGCTGTTTTTT. Its translation is CASSIPQGSGNTGELFF. Full variable domain (rest looked up from reference TRBV19 and TRBJ2-2): DGGITQSPKYLFRKEGQNVTLSCEQNLNHDAMYWYRQDPGQGLRLIYYSQIVNDFQKGDIAEGYSVSREKKESFPLTVTSAQKNPTAFYLCASSIPQGSGNTGELFFGEGSRLTVL.

The count of this clone is one. The rearrangement links TRBV11-1 to TRBJ2-3; 13 nucleotides match TRBD2. J lost 7 bases, V lost 4 bases, and 2 bases had no gene match. The CDR3 sequence is 14 residues long. CDR1 SGHAT and CDR2 FQDESV come from the germline V gene (reference sequence). This CDR3 reads CASSSGLAGYTQYF. As DNA, the CDR3 is TGTGCCAGCAGCTCGGGACTAGCGGGGTATACGCAGTATTTT.

J is TRBJ2-1 and V is TRBV9; D is perhaps TRBD2 (6 bases). Per the germline V gene, CDR1 is SGDLS and CDR2 is YYNGEE. Trimming left V 0 bases short and J 7 bases short, with 14 bases between. This CDR3 region has 15 residues. In DNA form, the CDR3 reads TGTGCCAGCAGCGTAGCAGGGTTTGGGGGGAATGAGCAGTTCTTC. Its protein product is CASSVAGFGGNEQFF.

The chain recombines TRBV28 with TRBJ2-1, with 12 nucleotides matching TRBD2. Looked up from germline, CDR1 is MDHEN and CDR2 is SYDVKM. With V trimmed by 4 bases and J by 9 bases, 13 bases remained unmatched. The CDR3 runs to 17 residues. The DNA for the CDR3 is TGTGCCAGCAGTTCTCCTAGCGGGAGGGCTACTTTGGCTGAGCAGTTCTTC. Translated: CASSSPSGRATLAEQFF.

The rearrangement joins TRBV6-5 to TRBJ2-1; maybe TRBD2 (7 bases). Germline V gene data show CDR1 as MNHEY and CDR2 as SVGAGI. This CDR3 has 14 amino acids. V gave up 5 bases and J gave up 15 bases, with 23 bases separating them. CDR3 nucleotides: TGTGCCAGCAGTCCAACCTACGGGGGGCGGGAGTGGTTCTTC. Translation: CASSPTYGGREWFF.

V and J are TRBV9 and TRBJ2-2; TRBD1 matches 10 bases. V was clipped by 2 bases and J by 0 bases; unmatched bases: 7. The length of the CDR3 is 18 residues. Germline V gene lookup returns CDR1 SGDLS and CDR2 YYNGEE. CDR3 DNA: TGTGCCAGCAGCGTGGGGACAGGGGATTTCGCGAACACCGGGGAGCTGTTTTTT. The encoded protein is CASSVGTGDFANTGELFF. The whole variable domain, filled in from reference TRBV9 and TRBJ2-2, reads DSGVTQTPKHLITATGQRVTLRCSPRSGDLSVYWYQQSLDQGLQFLIQYYNGEERAKGNILERFSAQQFPDLHSELNLSSLELGDSALYFCASSVGTGDFANTGELFFGEGSRLTVL.

The rearrangement links TRBV27 to TRBJ2-7; 7 bases align to TRBD1. CDR3 length: 13 residues. With V trimmed by 6 bases and J by 2 bases, 4 bases remained unmatched. From germline, CDR1 is MNHEY and CDR2 SMNVEV (reference sequence). This chain's CDR3 is CASSRDSTYEQYV. DNA of the CDR3: TGTGCCAGCAGCCGGGACAGTACCTACGAGCAGTACGTC.

The V gene is TRBV5-4, the J gene TRBJ2-3; TRBD1 aligns across 10 bases. Germline trimming cut 3 bases from V and 3 bases from J; bases unmatched to any gene: 4. Germline CDR1 reads SGHNT; CDR2 reads YYREEE (reference sequence). The CDR3 contains 15 residues. CDR3 loop: CASSSPGQGTDTQYF. The CDR3, as DNA: TGTGCCAGCAGCTCCCCGGGACAGGGGACAGATACGCAGTATTTT. Filled out from reference TRBV5-4 and TRBJ2-3, the complete variable domain reads ETGVTQSPTHLIKTRGQQVTLRCSSQSGHNTVSWYQQALGQGPQFIFQYYREEENGRGNFPPRFSGLQFPNYSSELNVNALELDDSALYLCASSSPGQGTDTQYFGPGTRLTVL.

V and J are TRBV29-1 and TRBJ2-2, with D perhaps TRBD2 (7 bases). From germline, CDR1 is SQVTM and CDR2 ANQGSEA. This CDR3 has 17 amino acids. The V end was cut by 4 bases, the J end by 4 bases, with 22 bases between. CDR3 coding DNA: TGCAGCGTTGGCATCCTCGGGGGCGGGAGAACCACCGGGGAGCTGTTTTTT. Protein product: CSVGILGGGRTTGELFF.

The rearrangement uses TRBV10-3 and TRBJ2-3; TRBD2 matches 10 bases. V dropped 5 bases and J dropped 0; count of bases not matched to a gene: 2. Germline loops: CDR1 ENHRY, CDR2 SYGVKD. The CDR3 runs 15 residues. This CDR3 reads CAISTAGGSTDTQYF. DNA of the CDR3: TGTGCCATCAGTACAGCGGGAGGGAGCACAGATACGCAGTATTTT.

The J gene is TRBJ1-2, the V gene TRBV12-3 or TRBV12-4; D gene ambiguous. Deletions cut 7 bases from V and 6 bases from J, with 15 bases between. CDR3 size: 13 residues. CDR3 nucleotides: TGTGCCAGCACGATGGGAGGAACCCATGGCTACACCTTC. Amino acid sequence: CASTMGGTHGYTF.

This clone was observed a single time. The chain joins TRBV19 to TRBJ1-3, with D possibly TRBD1 on 5 matching bases. Germline V gene data show CDR1 as LNHDA and CDR2 as SQIVND (reference sequence). The CDR3 length is 16 residues. Trimming shortened V by 7 bases and J by 1 base, and 17 bases separated the two germline ends. The DNA of the CDR3 is TGTGCCAGTACCTTGGGGGGGTTCGGATCTGGAAACACCATATATTTT. Amino acids: CASTLGGFGSGNTIYF.